The 17 T cell receptor beta chains listed next were all sequenced from one sample in a study of T-cell memory formation after mild COVID-19. TCRdb re-called the 5' RACE reads with MiXCR, one entry per CDR3 protein. The table includes about 290,000 distinct CDR3 sequences, 15% detected once. The sequenced sample consisted of PBMCs or a T cell subset sorted from them (not recorded which). These receptors were obtained from a man between 18 and 35 years old who had mild COVID-19 (a few samples of this study predate the infection). Cell type and time point are not known.

Ten or more counts support this clonotype. The chain combines TRBV7-9 with TRBJ2-7; no reliable D call. V dropped 3 bases and J dropped 0 bases, with 6 bases sitting between them. Germline CDR1 is SEHNR and CDR2 is FQNEAQ (reference sequence). CDR3 length: 13 amino acids. In nucleotides, the CDR3 is TGTGCCAGCAGCTTTAGGAGCTCCTACGAGCAGTACGTC. The encoded protein is CASSFRSSYEQYV.

This chain connects TRBV20-1 to TRBJ1-2; tentative D call: TRBD1 (6 bases). In germline, CDR1 is DFQATT, CDR2 SNEGSKA (reference sequence). The CDR3 has 14 residues. Deletions cut 3 bases from V and 2 bases from J, with 13 bases between. The CDR3 here is CSARIGGSNYGYTF. The CDR3 nucleotides read TGCAGTGCTAGGATCGGGGGCTCCAACTATGGCTACACCTTC.

The V gene is TRBV6-5, the J gene TRBJ1-2, with D perhaps matching TRBD1 (5 bases). This CDR3 has 15 residues. The germline CDR1 and CDR2 sequences are MNHEY and SVGAGI. The V end was cut by 0 bases, the J end by 4 bases, with 12 bases between. CDR3 sequence: CASSYSGVRRYGYTF. The CDR3 coding sequence is TGTGCCAGCAGTTACTCAGGGGTTCGCCGCTATGGCTACACCTTC.

The chain employs TRBV7-2 and TRBJ2-3; 9 bases are shared with TRBD2. This CDR3 is built from 16 residues. Per the germline V gene, CDR1 is SGHTA and CDR2 is FQGNSA. V lost 1 base, J lost 4 bases, and 6 bases stayed unmatched. CDR3 protein: CASSLVRGGVADTQYF. The CDR3 DNA sequence: TGTGCCAGCAGCTTAGTGCGGGGGGGAGTGGCAGATACGCAGTATTTT. Full variable domain (outside the CDR3, taken from reference TRBV7-2 and TRBJ2-3): GAGVSQSPSNKVTEKGKDVELRCDPISGHTALYWYRQSLGQGLEFLIYFQGNSAPDKSGLPSDRFSAERTGGSVSTLTIQRTQQEDSAVYLCASSLVRGGVADTQYFGPGTRLTVL.

Only a few counts were recorded for this clonotype. J is TRBJ1-1 and V is TRBV7-6; 7 nucleotides agree with TRBD1. V shed 6 bases and J 3 bases; nucleotides not matched to a gene: 4. The germline CDR1 and CDR2 sequences are SGHVS and FNYEAQ. The CDR3 consists of 13 residues. The CDR3 nucleotides are TGTGCCAGCAGAAAAACAGGGGACACTGAAGCTTTCTTT. It translates to CASRKTGDTEAFF.

This clonotype has only a few counts. This chain joins TRBV6-5 and TRBJ2-5, with TRBD1 matching over 7 bases. This CDR3 contains 14 residues. Trimming cost V 5 bases and J 5 bases; bases outside gene matches: 8. From germline, CDR1 is MNHEY and CDR2 SVGAGI. The CDR3 DNA is TGTGCCAGCAGTGTGACAGGGAGTTCGGAGACCCAGTACTTC. This sequence encodes CASSVTGSSETQYF.

A few counts support this clonotype. The V call is TRBV19, the J call TRBJ2-3; possibly TRBD2 for D (5 bases). V lost 8 bases and J 0 bases, leaving 12 bases between the germline ends. The V gene's germline CDR1 is LNHDA and CDR2 SQIVND (reference sequence). The CDR3 spans 14 residues. DNA of the CDR3: TGTGCCAGTGGTCAGAGGACTAGCACAGATACGCAGTATTTT. This encodes CASGQRTSTDTQYF.

In this sample, this clonotype turned up a few times. This chain uses TRBV12-3 or TRBV12-4 with TRBJ1-2; possibly TRBD1 for D (5 bases). This CDR3 contains 16 residues. Trimming removed 3 bases from V and 2 bases from J, with 16 bases in between. The CDR3 here is CASSFSGTSRNYGYTF. The DNA of the CDR3 is TGTGCCAGCAGTTTTTCCGGGACCTCGAGGAACTATGGCTACACCTTC.

Of note for this clonotype: The junction and the germline gene differ at one end; a read error may be behind it. The chain is built from TRBV7-9 and TRBJ2-1, with D perhaps matching TRBD1 (5 bases). The CDR3 is 13 amino acids. CDR1 is SEHNR and CDR2 is FQNEAQ in the germline V gene (reference sequence). The CDR3 reads CASSPRAGKGEQF. The CDR3 DNA is TGTGCCAGCAGCCCAAGGGCAGGGAAGGGTGAGCAGTTC. The variable domain in full, completed from reference TRBV7-9 and TRBJ2-1, reads DTGVSQNPRHKITKRGQNVTFRCDPISEHNRLYWYRQTLGQGPEFLTYFQNEAQLEKSRLLSDRFSAERPKGSFSTLEIQRTEQGDSAMYLCASSPRAGKGEQFGPGTRLTVL.

This clonotype was recorded at least ten times. The V gene is TRBV12-3 or TRBV12-4, the J gene TRBJ2-1; 10 positions match TRBD2. V shed 6 bases, J shed 2 bases, and the junction held 4 bases outside the gene matches. This CDR3 is 15 amino acids long. CDR3 sequence (DNA): TGTGCCAGCAGCTCCGGGACTAGCGCCTACAATGAGCAGTTCTTC. It translates to CASSSGTSAYNEQFF.

This clonotype was counted at least ten times. The chain links TRBV27 to TRBJ1-1, with TRBD1 matching over 11 bases. Germline V gene data show CDR1 as MNHEY and CDR2 as SMNVEV (reference sequence). V lost 5 bases and J lost 1; bases outside the gene matches: 3. The CDR3 contains 15 residues. The CDR3 nucleotides are TGTGCCAGCAGTGCCGGGACAGGGGGGAACACTGAAGCTTTCTTT. This translates into CASSAGTGGNTEAFF.

By sample fraction, this clonotype is medium-sized (0.01 to 0.1%). At one end, the junction sequence differs from germline, possibly due to a read error. The chain is built from TRBV5-1 and TRBJ2-7; D gene uncertain. CDR3 length: 11 residues. The V gene's germline CDR1 is SGHRS and CDR2 YFSETQ. The CDR3 nucleotides are TGTGCCAGCAGCTTTGGGTACGAGCAGTACTTC. It is translated as CASSFGYEQYF.

This clonotype was counted between two and nine times. This chain joins TRBV11-2 and TRBJ1-1; the D is unclear. There are 13 residues in the CDR3. The V gene lost 1 base and the J gene lost 3 bases, with 6 bases spanning the gap. Per germline, CDR1 SGHAT and CDR2 FQNNGV. CDR3 sequence: CASSLGSYTEAFF. CDR3 nucleotides: TGTGCCAGCAGCTTAGGGTCATACACTGAAGCTTTCTTT. Complete variable domain (other parts from reference TRBV11-2 and TRBJ1-1): EAGVAQSPRYKIIEKRQSVAFWCNPISGHATLYWYQQILGQGPKLLIQFQNNGVVDDSQLPKDRFSAERLKGVDSTLKIQPAKLEDSAVYLCASSLGSYTEAFFGQGTRLTVV.

In this sample, this clonotype turned up a few times. The gene calls are TRBV7-6 and TRBJ2-1; unclear D gene. Trimming left V 0 bases short and J 4 bases short, with 10 bases between. From germline, CDR1 is SGHVS and CDR2 FNYEAQ. The CDR3 covers 15 residues. The CDR3 reads CASSLAYGRYNEQFF. Here the CDR3 DNA reads TGTGCCAGCAGCTTAGCTTATGGCCGATACAATGAGCAGTTCTTC. Using reference TRBV7-6 and TRBJ2-1 for the parts outside the CDR3, the full variable domain is GAGVSQSPRYKVTKRGQDVALRCDPISGHVSLYWYRQALGQGPEFLTYFNYEAQQDKSGLPNDRFSAERPEGSISTLTIQRTEQRDSAMYRCASSLAYGRYNEQFFGPGTRLTVL.

This clonotype appeared many times. The gene calls are TRBV5-1 and TRBJ1-2; D ambiguous. From germline, CDR1 is SGHRS and CDR2 YFSETQ. CDR3 length equals 13 residues. V shed 4 bases and J shed 2 bases, with 9 bases lying between them. CDR3 DNA sequence: TGCGCCAGCAGCACGGACGGGAACTATGGCTACACCTTC. It translates to CASSTDGNYGYTF.

A few counts support this clonotype. J is TRBJ1-2 and V is TRBV29-1; D is perhaps TRBD1 (5 bases). The germline gives CDR1 SQVTM, CDR2 ANQGSEA. V was clipped by 6 bases and J by 8 bases, with 16 bases between them. The CDR3 consists of 12 residues. This chain's CDR3 is CSVEPGTQGYTF. The CDR3 region has the DNA TGCAGCGTCGAACCAGGGACGCAGGGCTACACCTTC.

This clonotype was detected ten times or more. The chain combines TRBV6-5 with TRBJ2-5; perhaps TRBD1 as D (6 bases). Germline assignment: CDR1 MNHEY and CDR2 SVGAGI. V lost 0 bases to trimming and J lost 4 bases, with 9 bases between them. CDR3 size: 14 residues. In DNA, the CDR3 is TGTGCCAGCAGTTACTCGGGCAGGGGAGAGACCCAGTACTTC. It is translated as CASSYSGRGETQYF.